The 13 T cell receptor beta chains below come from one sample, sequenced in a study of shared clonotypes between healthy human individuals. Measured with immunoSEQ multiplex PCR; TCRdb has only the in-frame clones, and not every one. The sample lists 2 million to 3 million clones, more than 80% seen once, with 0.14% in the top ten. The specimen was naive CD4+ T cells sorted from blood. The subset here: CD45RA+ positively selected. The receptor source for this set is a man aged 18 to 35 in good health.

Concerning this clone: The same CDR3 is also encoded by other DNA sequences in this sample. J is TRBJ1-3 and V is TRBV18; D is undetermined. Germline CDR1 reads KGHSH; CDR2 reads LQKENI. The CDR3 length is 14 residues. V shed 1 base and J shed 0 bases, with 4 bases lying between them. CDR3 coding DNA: TGTGCCAGCTCACCACAGAGCTCTGGAAACACCATATATTTT. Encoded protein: CASSPQSSGNTIYF.

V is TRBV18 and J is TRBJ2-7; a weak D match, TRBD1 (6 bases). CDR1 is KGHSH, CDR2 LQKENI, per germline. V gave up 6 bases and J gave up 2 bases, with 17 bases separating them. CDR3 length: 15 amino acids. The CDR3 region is CASSPRGQSPYEQYF. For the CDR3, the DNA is TGTGCCAGCTCCCCTCGAGGACAGAGCCCCTACGAGCAGTACTTC.

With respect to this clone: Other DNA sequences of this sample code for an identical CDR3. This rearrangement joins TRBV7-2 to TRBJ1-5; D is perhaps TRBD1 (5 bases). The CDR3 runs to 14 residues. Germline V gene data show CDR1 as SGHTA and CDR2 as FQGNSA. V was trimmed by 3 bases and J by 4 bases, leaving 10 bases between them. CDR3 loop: CASSFDSSNQPQHF. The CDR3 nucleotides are TGTGCCAGCAGCTTTGACAGTTCTAATCAGCCCCAGCATTTT.

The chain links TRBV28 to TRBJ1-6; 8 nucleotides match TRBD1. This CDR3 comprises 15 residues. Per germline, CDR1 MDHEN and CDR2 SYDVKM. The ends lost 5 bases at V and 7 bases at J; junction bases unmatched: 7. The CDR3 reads CASSGKQGANSPLHF. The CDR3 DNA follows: TGTGCCAGCAGTGGGAAGCAGGGGGCAAATTCACCCCTCCACTTT.

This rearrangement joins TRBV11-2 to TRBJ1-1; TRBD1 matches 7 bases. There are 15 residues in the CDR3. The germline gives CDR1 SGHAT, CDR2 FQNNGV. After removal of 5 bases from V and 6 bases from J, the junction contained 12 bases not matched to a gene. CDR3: CASSQGQTPGAEAFF. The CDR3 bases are TGTGCCAGCAGCCAGGGACAGACACCAGGCGCTGAAGCTTTCTTT.

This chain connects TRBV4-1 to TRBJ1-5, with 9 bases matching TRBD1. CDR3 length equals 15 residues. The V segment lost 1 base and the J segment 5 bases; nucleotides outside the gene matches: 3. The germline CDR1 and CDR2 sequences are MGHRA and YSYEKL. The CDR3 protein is CASSQGTGVHQPQHF. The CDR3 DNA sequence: TGCGCCAGCAGCCAAGGGACAGGGGTTCATCAGCCCCAGCATTTT.

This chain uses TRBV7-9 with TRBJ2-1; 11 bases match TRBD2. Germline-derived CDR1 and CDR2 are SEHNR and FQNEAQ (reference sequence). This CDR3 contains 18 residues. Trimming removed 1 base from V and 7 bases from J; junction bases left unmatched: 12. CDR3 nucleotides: TGTGCCAGCAGCTTAGAGGGGGTAGCGGGAGGGCCAGAAAATGAGCAGTTCTTC. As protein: CASSLEGVAGGPENEQFF.

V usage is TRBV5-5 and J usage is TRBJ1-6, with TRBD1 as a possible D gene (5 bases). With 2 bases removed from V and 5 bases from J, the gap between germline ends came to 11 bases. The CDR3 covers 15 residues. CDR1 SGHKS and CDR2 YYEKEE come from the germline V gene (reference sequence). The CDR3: CASSLGDRNNSPLHF. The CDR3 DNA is TGTGCCAGCAGCTTAGGGGATCGAAATAATTCACCCCTCCACTTT.

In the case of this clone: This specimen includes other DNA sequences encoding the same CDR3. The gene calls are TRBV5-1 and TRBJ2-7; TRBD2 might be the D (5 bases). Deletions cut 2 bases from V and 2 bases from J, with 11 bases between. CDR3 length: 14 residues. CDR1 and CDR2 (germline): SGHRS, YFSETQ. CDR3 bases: TGCGCCAGCAGCTTATCAGGACTCCCCTACGAGCAGTACTTC. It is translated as CASSLSGLPYEQYF.

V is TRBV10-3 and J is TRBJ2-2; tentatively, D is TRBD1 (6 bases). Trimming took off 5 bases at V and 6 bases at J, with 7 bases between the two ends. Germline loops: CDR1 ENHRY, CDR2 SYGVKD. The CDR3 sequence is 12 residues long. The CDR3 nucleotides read TGTGCCATCAGTCCAGGGGCCGGGGAGCTGTTTTTT. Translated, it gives CAISPGAGELFF.

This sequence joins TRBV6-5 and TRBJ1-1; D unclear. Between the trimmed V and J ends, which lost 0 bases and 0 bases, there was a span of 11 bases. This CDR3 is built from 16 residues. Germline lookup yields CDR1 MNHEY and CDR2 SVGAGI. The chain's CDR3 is CASSYSIRPLNTEAFF. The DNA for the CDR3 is TGTGCCAGCAGTTACTCGATCAGGCCTTTGAACACTGAAGCTTTCTTT.

The DNA for the CDR3 is TGCAGCGTAACTAGCGGGGGGTACTACAATGAGCAGTTCTTC. Protein: CSVTSGGYYNEQFF. The gene calls are TRBV29-1 and TRBJ2-1, with 12 nucleotides matching TRBD2. V lost 6 bases to trimming and J lost 3 bases; unmatched junction nucleotides: 3. Germline values: CDR1 SQVTM, CDR2 ANQGSEA. This CDR3 has 14 residues.

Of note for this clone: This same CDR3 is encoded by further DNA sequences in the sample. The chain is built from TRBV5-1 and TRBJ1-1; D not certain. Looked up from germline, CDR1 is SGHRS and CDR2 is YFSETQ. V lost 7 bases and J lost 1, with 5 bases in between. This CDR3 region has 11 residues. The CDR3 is CASSSNTEAFF. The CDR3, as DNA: TGCGCCAGCTCGTCGAACACTGAAGCTTTCTTT.